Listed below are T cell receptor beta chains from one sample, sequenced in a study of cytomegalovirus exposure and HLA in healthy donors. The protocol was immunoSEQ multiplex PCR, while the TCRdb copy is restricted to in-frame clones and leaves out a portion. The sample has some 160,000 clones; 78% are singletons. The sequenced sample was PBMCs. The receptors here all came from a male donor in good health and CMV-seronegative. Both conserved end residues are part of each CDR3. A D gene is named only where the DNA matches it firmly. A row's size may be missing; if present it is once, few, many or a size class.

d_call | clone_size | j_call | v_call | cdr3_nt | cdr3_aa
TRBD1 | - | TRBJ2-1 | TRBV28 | TGTGCCAGCAGCCTGGGGGGGACAGGGAGGAACAATGAGCAGTTCTTC | CASSLGGTGRNNEQFF
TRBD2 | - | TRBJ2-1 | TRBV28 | TGTGCCAGCAGTTTAGGACTAGCGAACAATGAGCAGTTCTTC | CASSLGLANNEQFF
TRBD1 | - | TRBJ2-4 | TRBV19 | TGTGCCAGTATTCCAGGGGGAGCCAAAAACATTCAGTACTTC | CASIPGGAKNIQYF
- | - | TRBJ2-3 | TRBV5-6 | TGTGCCAGCAGCTTTGGTTACGGGTCCACAGATACGCAGTATTTT | CASSFGYGSTDTQYF
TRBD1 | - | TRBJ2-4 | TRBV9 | TGTGCCAGCAGCCCTTTGGGCCAGGGGGCGGAAAACATTCAGTACTTC | CASSPLGQGAENIQYF
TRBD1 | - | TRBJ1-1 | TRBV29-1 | TGCAGCGTTCTTCAGGGGGGAACTGAAGCTTTCTTT | CSVLQGGTEAFF
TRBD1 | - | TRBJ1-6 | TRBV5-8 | TGTGCCAGCAGCCGAGCAGGGGGAAGCTCCTATAATTCACCCCTCCACTTT | CASSRAGGSSYNSPLHF
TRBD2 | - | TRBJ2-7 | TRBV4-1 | TGCGCCAGCAGCCAATATCTGAGCGGGGAATGGCAGTACTTC | CASSQYLSGEWQYF
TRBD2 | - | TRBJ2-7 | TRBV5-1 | TGCGCCAGCAGCCTAGCGGGGGGTACCTACGAGCAGTACTTC | CASSLAGGTYEQYF
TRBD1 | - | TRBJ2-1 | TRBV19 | TGTGCCAGTAGTGACCTTGACAGGGGCTACAATGAGCAGTTCTTC | CASSDLDRGYNEQFF
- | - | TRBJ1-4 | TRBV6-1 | TGTGCCAGCATGGGGAGGGGAGAACTGTTTTTT | CASMGRGELFF
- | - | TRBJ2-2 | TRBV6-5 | TGTGCCAGCAGTTTGGTCCCTAGGGGCACCGGGGAGCTGTTTTTT | CASSLVPRGTGELFF
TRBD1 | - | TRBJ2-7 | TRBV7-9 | TGTGCCAGCACCCCGACAGGGATAGGGTACGAGCAGTACTTC | CASTPTGIGYEQYF
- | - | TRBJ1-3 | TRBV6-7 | TGTGCCAGCAGTTACTCACACCCGGACTTACACTCTGGAAACACCATATATTTT | CASSYSHPDLHSGNTIYF
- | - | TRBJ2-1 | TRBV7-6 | TGTGCCAGCAGTAACACCCCCGGGTCCAATGAGCAGTTCTTC | CASSNTPGSNEQFF
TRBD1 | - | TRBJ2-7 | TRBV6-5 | TGTGCCAGCAGTTTCCAACCGGGACAGGGGAGTTACGAGCAGTACTTC | CASSFQPGQGSYEQYF
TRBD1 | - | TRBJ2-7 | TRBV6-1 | TGTGCCACACGGGACAGGAGGAACGAGCAGTACTTC | CATRDRRNEQYF
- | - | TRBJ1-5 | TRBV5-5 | TGTGCCAGCAGCTTGTACGTCTCAGGTCAGCCCCAGCATTTT | CASSLYVSGQPQHF
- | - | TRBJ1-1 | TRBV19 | TGTGCCAGTAGTATAGGGACAGACACTGAAGCTTTCTTT | CASSIGTDTEAFF
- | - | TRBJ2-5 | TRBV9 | TGTGCCAGCAGCGTACAGACTGAGGGTTGGGAGACCCAGTACTTC | CASSVQTEGWETQYF
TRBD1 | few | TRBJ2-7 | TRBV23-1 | TGCGCCAGCAGCGAAAACTACCGGGACAGGGGGAGATGGTCCTACGAGCAGTACTTC | CASSENYRDRGRWSYEQYF
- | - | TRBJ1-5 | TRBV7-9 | TGTGCCAGCAGCGGGCCCGGACAGCAGCCCCAGCATTTT | CASSGPGQQPQHF
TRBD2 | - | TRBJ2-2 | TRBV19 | TGTGCCAGCCGGACTAGCGGGACCGGGGAGCTGTTTTTT | CASRTSGTGELFF
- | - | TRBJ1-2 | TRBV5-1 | TGCGCCAGCAGCTTGGGGGGAGGAGGCTACACCTTC | CASSLGGGGYTF
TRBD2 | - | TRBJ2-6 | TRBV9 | TGTGCCAGCAGCACCCGGGGGGCTGGGGCCAACGTCCTGACTTTC | CASSTRGAGANVLTF
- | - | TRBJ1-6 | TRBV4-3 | TGCGCCAGCAGCCAAGGCCCAAGCCGGCCAGGGGAGTATAATTCACCCCTCCACTTT | CASSQGPSRPGEYNSPLHF
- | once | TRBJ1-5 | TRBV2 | TGTGCCAGCAGTGAGGCAGACACCAATCAGCCCCAGCATTTT | CASSEADTNQPQHF
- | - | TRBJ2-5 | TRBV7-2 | TGTGCCAGCAGCTTACCTGGGGAAGGGGAGGCCCAGTACTTC | CASSLPGEGEAQYF
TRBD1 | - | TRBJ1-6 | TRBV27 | TGTGCCAGCAGTTCCCCAGGGGGGCCCCTCCACTTT | CASSSPGGPLHF
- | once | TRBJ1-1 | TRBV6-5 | TGTGCCAGCACCATAACGAGTGGGGGGTGGACTGAAGCTTTCTTT | CASTITSGGWTEAFF
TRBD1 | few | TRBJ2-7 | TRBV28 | TGTGCCAGCAGCCCCCTACGGACAGGGAAGGACTACGAGCAGTACTTC | CASSPLRTGKDYEQYF
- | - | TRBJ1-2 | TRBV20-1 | TGCAGTCCATTGTCGACAAGCGGCTACACCTTC | CSPLSTSGYTF
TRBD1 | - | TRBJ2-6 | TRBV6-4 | TGTGCCAGCAGCGCCCGCCACCGGGACAGTGCTTCTTCTGGGGCCAACGTCCTGACTTTC | CASSARHRDSASSGANVLTF
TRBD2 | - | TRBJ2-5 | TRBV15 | TGTGCCACCAGCACTAGCGGCCAAGAGACCCAGTACTTC | CATSTSGQETQYF
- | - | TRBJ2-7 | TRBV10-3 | TGTGCCATCAGTGAGTTCAGGGTAACCTACGAGCAGTACTTC | CAISEFRVTYEQYF
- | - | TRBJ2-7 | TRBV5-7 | TGTGCCAGCAGCGGGGCAGGGTCCTACGAGCAGTACTTC | CASSGAGSYEQYF
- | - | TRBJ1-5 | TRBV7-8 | TGTGCCAGCAGCTTCGGGGGAGGCCAGCCCCAGCATTTT | CASSFGGGQPQHF
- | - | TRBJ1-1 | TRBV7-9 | TGTGCTAGCAACCCAGGGAGGGCTGAAGCTTTCTTT | CASNPGRAEAFF
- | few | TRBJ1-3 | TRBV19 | TGTGCCAGTAGTCGGCAGGGCTCTGGAAACACCATATATTTT | CASSRQGSGNTIYF
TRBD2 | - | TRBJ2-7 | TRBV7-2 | TGTGCCAGCAGCTTAGGAGCGGGGAGAGGTTCCTACGAGCAGTACTTC | CASSLGAGRGSYEQYF
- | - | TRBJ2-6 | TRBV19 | TGTGCCAGTAGCTATTCGAGTCTGTCGGCTGGGGCCAACGTCCTGACTTTC | CASSYSSLSAGANVLTF
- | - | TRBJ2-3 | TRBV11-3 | TGTGCCAGCAGCTTGGGCAGGGCTTCAGATACGCAGTATTTT | CASSLGRASDTQYF
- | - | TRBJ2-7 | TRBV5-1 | TGCGCCAGCAGCTCGGAGGGGGGGCCAAGGGAGCAGTACTTC | CASSSEGGPREQYF
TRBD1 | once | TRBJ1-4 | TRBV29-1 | TGCAGCGTTCTCCGGACAGGATCCCGAAGAAAACTGTTTTTT | CSVLRTGSRRKLFF
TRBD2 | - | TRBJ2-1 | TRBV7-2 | TGTGCCAGCAGCTTAAGCGGGGGGGCCGATGAGCAGTTCTTC | CASSLSGGADEQFF
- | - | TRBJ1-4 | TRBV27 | TGTGCCAGCAGTTCCGTACTGGAGGGGGAAAAACTGTTTTTT | CASSSVLEGEKLFF
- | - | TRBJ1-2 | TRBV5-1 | TGCGCCAGCAGCTACTCAAATACGACAGTGGACTATGGCTACACCTTC | CASSYSNTTVDYGYTF
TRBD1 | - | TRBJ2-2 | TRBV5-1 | TGCGCCAGCAGCTTGGTCGGGACAGGCACCGGGGAGCTGTTTTTT | CASSLVGTGTGELFF
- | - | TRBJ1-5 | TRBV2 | TGTGCCAGCAGTGAGGAGGCAGTATCTAATCAGCCCCAGCATTTT | CASSEEAVSNQPQHF
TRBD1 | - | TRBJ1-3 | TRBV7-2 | TGTGCCAGCAGTCCTCGGACAGGGTTCGTGCCGAGGAACACCATATATTTT | CASSPRTGFVPRNTIYF
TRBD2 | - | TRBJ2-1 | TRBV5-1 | TGCGCCAGCAGCTTGGAATCACTAGCGGGGGTCAACTTCTACAATGAGCAGTTCTTC | CASSLESLAGVNFYNEQFF